This entry describes one TCR beta chain. Sequencing was performed with immunoSEQ multiplex PCR; in TCRdb, only in-frame clones are kept and a portion is missing. Of approximately 30,000 clones in the sample, about 90% were seen once. These data are taken from a study of T cell changes during pregnancy in multiple sclerosis. Trimming took 3 bases from V and 2 from J, leaving 8 bases between them. Per germline, CDR1 LNHDA and CDR2 SQIVND (reference sequence). The CDR3 is 14 residues long. This clonotype was obtained from a female donor with multiple sclerosis, enrolled in a pregnancy study. V usage is TRBV19 and J usage is TRBJ1-5; no clear D gene. The material sequenced was CD8+ T cells from peripheral blood mononuclear cells, taken after pregnancy. The CDR3 bases are TGTGCCAGTAGTATCTGGCAGGGCAATCAGCCCCAGCATTTT. It is translated as CASSIWQGNQPQHF. The full variable domain, rest sourced from reference TRBV19 and TRBJ1-5, is DGGITQSPKYLFRKEGQNVTLSCEQNLNHDAMYWYRQDPGQGLRLIYYSQIVNDFQKGDIAEGYSVSREKKESFPLTVTSAQKNPTAFYLCASSIWQGNQPQHFGDGTRLSIL.